The 20 T cell receptor beta chains below all came from one sample that was sequenced in a study of T cell repertoires in cytomegalovirus infection (dated by TCRdb to the late 2010s). Their target antigens are unknown. The data were produced on an Illumina HiSeq 1500. Using fastp at Q25 and MiXCR, TCRdb reprocessed the public reads and kept productive beta chains. All rows with the same CDR3 protein become a single entry with the most common DNA and genes. This sample has 35,000 or so distinct CDR3 sequences in its table, and roughly half of those were observed once. Together, the top ten hold approximately 92% of the sample. Per the publication, the treatment or condition label means: in vitro stimulation with specific CMV peptide epitopes to enrich CMV-specific T cells. The sample here was CD8+ T cells from cultured PBMCs, taken from culture after CMV antigen stimulation. The receptor set was obtained from a human donor in good health (CMV status not recorded). Some clones in this sample may be carry-over from other donors' samples.

V is TRBV27 and J is TRBJ2-7; 11 positions match TRBD2. Germline V gene lookup returns CDR1 MNHEY and CDR2 SMNVEV (reference sequence). After removal of 3 bases from V and 5 bases from J, the junction contained 9 bases not matched to a gene. The CDR3 has 16 amino acids. CDR3 bases: TGTGCCAGCAGTTTTCTAGCGGGAGGCCGGATTGACGAGCAGTACTTC. Its protein is CASSFLAGGRIDEQYF.

This clonotype was seen a few times. The V and J genes are TRBV28 and TRBJ2-4; D gene uncertain. The ends were cut back, 1 base at V and 0 bases at J, with 10 bases in the middle. The CDR3 sequence is 16 residues long. The germline V gene has CDR1 MDHEN and CDR2 SYDVKM. CDR3 sequence reads: CASSLSLPIAKNIQYF. CDR3 sequence (DNA): TGTGCCAGCAGTTTATCCCTCCCTATAGCCAAAAACATTCAGTACTTC.

The rearrangement uses TRBV15 and TRBJ1-1, with D unclear. The V and J ends lost 0 bases and 2 bases respectively, with 13 bases between them. The CDR3 has 16 residues. CDR1 LNHNV and CDR2 YYDKDF come from the germline V gene (reference sequence). This CDR3 is CATSRDYRGSNTEAFF. CDR3 in DNA: TGTGCCACCAGCAGAGATTATCGGGGATCCAACACTGAAGCTTTCTTT.

This clonotype occurred a few times. At one end, the junction sequence differs from germline, possibly due to a read error. V usage is TRBV7-9 and J usage is TRBJ2-5; D is perhaps TRBD1 (5 bases). Germline V gene sequence: CDR1 SEHNR, CDR2 FQNEAQ (reference sequence). The CDR3 length is 12 residues. CDR3 nucleotide sequence: TGTGCCAGCAGCTTGGCAGGGTGGCCACCTCACTTC. Amino acids: CASSLAGWPPHF.

The chain joins TRBV5-4 to TRBJ1-1; D possibly corresponds to TRBD1 (6 bases). The CDR3 runs 16 residues. From germline, CDR1 is SGHNT and CDR2 YYREEE (reference sequence). Trimming cost V 6 bases and J 4 bases, with 22 bases left between them. The CDR3 is CASTPGVGGGSTEAFF. CDR3 sequence (DNA): TGTGCCAGCACCCCCGGAGTTGGGGGCGGGAGCACTGAAGCTTTCTTT.

The sample holds a few counts of this clonotype. V usage is TRBV19 and J usage is TRBJ2-1; TRBD2 matches 9 bases. The junction had 7 bases not matched to a gene; V was cut back by 6 bases and J by 4 bases. Germline V gene sequence: CDR1 LNHDA, CDR2 SQIVND (reference sequence). The CDR3 runs 15 residues. CDR3 sequence reads: CASSERAGGYNEQFF. The CDR3 DNA reads TGTGCCAGTAGCGAAAGGGCGGGAGGGTACAATGAGCAGTTCTTC.

This clonotype occurred a few times. The chain carries TRBV7-9 and TRBJ1-5; the match to TRBD1 covers 7 bases. The V segment lost 4 bases and the J segment 7 bases; nucleotides outside the gene matches: 10. The germline gives CDR1 SEHNR, CDR2 FQNEAQ (reference sequence). This CDR3 has 15 residues. The CDR3 loop reads CASSSGQYEIQPQHF. CDR3 bases: TGTGCCAGCAGCTCGGGACAGTATGAAATCCAGCCCCAGCATTTT.

This clonotype has a handful of counts. V and J are TRBV11-2 and TRBJ2-2; D is possibly TRBD2 (6 bases). The germline CDR1 and CDR2 sequences are SGHAT and FQNNGV. V dropped 4 bases and J dropped 4 bases, with 7 bases sitting between them. This CDR3 has 13 amino acids. The CDR3 DNA follows: TGTGCCAGCAGCTGGGACTTCACCGGGGAGCTGTTTTTT. Protein: CASSWDFTGELFF.

This clonotype was recorded once. The chain recombines TRBV28 with TRBJ2-2; TRBD2 agrees at 7 bases. Germline V CDR1 and CDR2: MDHEN, SYDVKM. J lost 2 bases, V lost 2 bases, and 11 bases had no gene match. The CDR3 has 18 residues. The CDR3 sequence: CASSLVQRGLSNTGELFF. The CDR3 nucleotides read TGTGCCAGCAGTTTAGTCCAGAGGGGACTAAGTAACACCGGGGAGCTGTTTTTT.

This clonotype was found a few times. The chain combines TRBV7-8 with TRBJ1-1; D remains unclear. Between the trimmed V and J ends, which lost 10 bases and 0 bases, there was a span of 12 bases. The CDR3 has 13 residues. In germline, CDR1 is SGHVS, CDR2 FQNEAQ. CDR3 sequence reads: CATARYMNTEAFF. The CDR3 coding sequence is TGTGCCACTGCGAGGTACATGAACACTGAAGCTTTCTTT.

V and J are TRBV12-3 or TRBV12-4 and TRBJ2-7, with 7 positions matching TRBD2. The CDR3 runs to 13 residues. V shed 6 bases, J shed 6 bases, and the junction held 8 bases outside the gene matches. The CDR3, as DNA: TGTGCCAGCAGGGCGGGAGTGCGGGTCGAGCAGTACTTC. Translation: CASRAGVRVEQYF.

This sequence joins TRBV7-9 and TRBJ1-1; D not certain. V lost 1 base and J lost 1, with 7 bases in between. This CDR3 is 14 amino acids long. CDR1 and CDR2 (germline): SEHNR, FQNEAQ (reference sequence). The CDR3 coding sequence is TGTGCCAGCAGCTTAGGCCAGACGAACACTGAAGCTTTCTTT. Translation: CASSLGQTNTEAFF.

A few counts support this clonotype. The chain combines TRBV27 with TRBJ2-5; a weak D match, TRBD2 (6 bases). The CDR3 loop spans 14 amino acids. Trimming took 3 bases from V and 1 from J, leaving 9 bases between them. Germline V gives CDR1 MNHEY, CDR2 SMNVEV (reference sequence). Here the CDR3 reads CASSFASAQETQYF. CDR3 nucleotides: TGTGCCAGCAGTTTCGCTAGCGCCCAAGAGACCCAGTACTTC.

V is TRBV11-2 and J is TRBJ2-1, with 9 bases that match TRBD2. Germline lookup yields CDR1 SGHAT and CDR2 FQNNGV. The junction had 5 bases not matched to a gene; V was cut back by 0 bases and J by 2 bases. CDR3 length equals 17 residues. The CDR3 region has the DNA TGTGCCAGCAGCTTAGATCCTAGCGGGACGCCCTACAATGAGCAGTTCTTC. It translates to CASSLDPSGTPYNEQFF.

This clonotype has at least ten counts. V usage is TRBV7-6 and J usage is TRBJ2-7; weak D call: TRBD1 (5 bases). The V and J ends lost 5 bases and 6 bases respectively, with 11 bases between them. CDR3 length: 12 residues. The germline gives CDR1 SGHVS, CDR2 FNYEAQ. CDR3 protein: CASSPDSGEQYF. The CDR3 nucleotides are TGTGCCAGCAGCCCTGACAGTGGCGAGCAGTACTTC.

This clonotype was detected only a few times. The chain uses TRBV6-1 and TRBJ2-1; TRBD1 is a possible D gene (7 bases). CDR1 is MNHNS and CDR2 is SASEGT in the germline V gene. Trimming cost V 1 base and J 7 bases, with 11 bases left between them. The CDR3 totals 14 residues. CDR3 nucleotide sequence: TGTGCCAGCAGTGAAGGCCCAGGGGGGAATGAGCAGTTCTTC. This codes for CASSEGPGGNEQFF.

This chain joins TRBV7-9 and TRBJ1-2; D perhaps matches TRBD1 (5 bases). The germline V gene has CDR1 SEHNR and CDR2 FQNEAQ (reference sequence). The V end was cut by 6 bases, the J end by 4 bases, with 15 bases between. CDR3 length equals 14 residues. CDR3 region: CASSRGETAYGYTF. The CDR3 bases are TGTGCCAGCAGTAGAGGAGAGACAGCCTATGGCTACACCTTC.

The chain employs TRBV20-1 and TRBJ2-5; TRBD2 is a possible D gene (6 bases). This CDR3 comprises 15 residues. Per germline, CDR1 DFQATT and CDR2 SNEGSKA (reference sequence). V dropped 3 bases and J dropped 4 bases, with 18 bases sitting between them. Here the CDR3 reads CSASVSRRALETQYF. The CDR3 nucleotides are TGCAGTGCTAGCGTGAGCAGGAGGGCCCTAGAGACCCAGTACTTC.

This clonotype came up a few times. This chain's CDR3 is CASSLYSERMGSEAYEQYF. The DNA for the CDR3 is TGTGCCAGCAGCTTATACAGCGAGCGGATGGGATCCGAAGCCTACGAGCAGTACTTC. The chain carries TRBV7-3 and TRBJ2-7, with D possibly matching TRBD2 (5 bases). This CDR3 spans 19 amino acids. V dropped 2 bases and J dropped 2 bases, with 25 bases sitting between them. Germline CDR1 is SGHTA and CDR2 is FQGTGA.

The genes are TRBV6-5 and TRBJ1-1; D ambiguous. Germline CDR1 reads MNHEY; CDR2 reads SVGAGI. V was cut by 0 bases and J by 1 base, with 6 bases left in between. The CDR3 has 14 amino acids. Here the CDR3 reads CASSYSAANTEAFF. CDR3 in DNA: TGTGCCAGCAGTTACTCGGCAGCGAACACTGAAGCTTTCTTT.